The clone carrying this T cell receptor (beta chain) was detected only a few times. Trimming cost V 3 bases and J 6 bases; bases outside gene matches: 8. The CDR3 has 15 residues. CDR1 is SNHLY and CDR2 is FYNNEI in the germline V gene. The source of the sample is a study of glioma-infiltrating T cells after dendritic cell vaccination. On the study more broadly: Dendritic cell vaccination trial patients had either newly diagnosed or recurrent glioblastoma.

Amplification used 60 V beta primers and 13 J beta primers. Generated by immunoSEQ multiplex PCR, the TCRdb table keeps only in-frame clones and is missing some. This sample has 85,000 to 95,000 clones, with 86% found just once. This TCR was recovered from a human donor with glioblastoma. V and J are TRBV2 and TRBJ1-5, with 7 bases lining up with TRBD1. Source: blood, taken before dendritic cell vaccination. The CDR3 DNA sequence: TGTGCCAGCAGTGAGCGGGGACAGAGGGGTCAGCCCCAGCATTTT. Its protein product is CASSERGQRGQPQHF.